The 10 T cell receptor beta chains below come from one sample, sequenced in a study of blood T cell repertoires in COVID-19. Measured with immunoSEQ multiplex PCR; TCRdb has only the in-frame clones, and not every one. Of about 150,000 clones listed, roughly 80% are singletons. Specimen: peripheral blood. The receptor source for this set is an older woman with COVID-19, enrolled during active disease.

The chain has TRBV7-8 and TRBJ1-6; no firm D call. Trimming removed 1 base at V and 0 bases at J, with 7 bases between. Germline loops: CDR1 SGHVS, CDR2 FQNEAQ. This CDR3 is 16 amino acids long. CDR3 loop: CASSLEGSSYNSPLHF. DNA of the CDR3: TGTGCCAGCAGCTTAGAAGGGAGCTCCTATAATTCACCCCTCCACTTT.

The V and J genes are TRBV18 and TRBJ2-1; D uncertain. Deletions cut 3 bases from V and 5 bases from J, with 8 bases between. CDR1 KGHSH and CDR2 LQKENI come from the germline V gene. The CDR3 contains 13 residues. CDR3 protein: CASSPFQDNEQFF. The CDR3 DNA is TGTGCCAGCTCACCTTTCCAGGACAATGAGCAGTTCTTC.

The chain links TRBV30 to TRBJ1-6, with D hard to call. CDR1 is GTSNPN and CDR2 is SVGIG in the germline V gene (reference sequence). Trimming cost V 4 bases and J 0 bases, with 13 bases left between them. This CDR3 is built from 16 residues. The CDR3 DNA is TGTGCCTGGAAAGTGGAGGGCAGCTCCTATAATTCACCCCTCCACTTT. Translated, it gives CAWKVEGSSYNSPLHF.

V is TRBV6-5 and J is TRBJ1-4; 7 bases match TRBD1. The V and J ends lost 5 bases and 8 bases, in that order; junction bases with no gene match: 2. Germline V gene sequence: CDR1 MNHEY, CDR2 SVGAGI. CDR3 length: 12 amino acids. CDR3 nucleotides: TGTGCCAGCAGTCCGGACAGGGAAAAACTGTTTTTT. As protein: CASSPDREKLFF.

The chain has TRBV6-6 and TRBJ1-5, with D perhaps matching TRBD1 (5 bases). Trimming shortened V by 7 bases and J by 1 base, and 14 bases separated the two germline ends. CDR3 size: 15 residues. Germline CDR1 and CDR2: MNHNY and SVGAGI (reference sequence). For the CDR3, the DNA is TGTGCCAGCACGTCGGGGGGGGTGAGCAATCAGCCCCAGCATTTT. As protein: CASTSGGVSNQPQHF.

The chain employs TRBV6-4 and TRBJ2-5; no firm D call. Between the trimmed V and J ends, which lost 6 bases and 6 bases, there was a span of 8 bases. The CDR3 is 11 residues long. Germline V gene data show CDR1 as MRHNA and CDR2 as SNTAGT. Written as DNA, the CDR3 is TGTGCCAGCAGCGGTCCGCAGACCCAGTACTTC. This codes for CASSGPQTQYF.

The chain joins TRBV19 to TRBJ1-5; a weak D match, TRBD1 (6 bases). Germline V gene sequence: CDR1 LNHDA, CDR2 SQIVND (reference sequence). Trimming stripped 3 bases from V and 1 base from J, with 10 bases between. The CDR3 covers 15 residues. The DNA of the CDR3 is TGTGCCAGTAGTATTGGGGGGGCAAGCAATCAGCCCCAGCATTTT. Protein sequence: CASSIGGASNQPQHF.

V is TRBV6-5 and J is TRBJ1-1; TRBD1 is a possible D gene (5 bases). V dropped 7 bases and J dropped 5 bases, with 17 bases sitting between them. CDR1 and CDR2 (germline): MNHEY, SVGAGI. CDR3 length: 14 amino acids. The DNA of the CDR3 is TGTGCCAGCATACCTTTGGGAGGGGTGACTGAAGCTTTCTTT. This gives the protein CASIPLGGVTEAFF.

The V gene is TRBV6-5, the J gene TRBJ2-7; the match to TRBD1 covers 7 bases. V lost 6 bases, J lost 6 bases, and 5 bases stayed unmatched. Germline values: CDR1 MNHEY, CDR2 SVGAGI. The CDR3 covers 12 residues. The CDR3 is CASRDRVSEQYF. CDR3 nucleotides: TGTGCCAGCAGAGACAGGGTAAGCGAGCAGTACTTC.

CDR3 nucleotide sequence: TGTGCCAGCAGTCAACAGGGTCCTAATGAAAAACTGTTTTTT. This encodes CASSQQGPNEKLFF. The V gene is TRBV27, the J gene TRBJ1-4; the D gene is possibly TRBD1 (6 bases). V dropped 5 bases and J dropped 3 bases, with 10 bases sitting between them. This CDR3 region has 14 residues. CDR1 is MNHEY and CDR2 is SMNVEV in the germline V gene (reference sequence).